The 4 T cell receptor beta chains reported below all come from one sample, sequenced in a study of cytomegalovirus exposure and HLA in healthy donors. Generated by immunoSEQ multiplex PCR, the TCRdb table keeps only in-frame clones and is missing some. This sample has some 170,000 clones, with roughly nine tenths found just once. Sequenced material: PBMCs. The receptors shown here come from a woman aged 30 to 39 in good health and CMV-seronegative.

The gene calls are TRBV6-5 and TRBJ1-2; possibly TRBD1 for D (5 bases). V was trimmed by 8 bases and J by 0 bases, leaving 13 bases between them. CDR3 length: 14 amino acids. Germline V gives CDR1 MNHEY, CDR2 SVGAGI. The DNA for the CDR3 is TGTGCCAGCTTATCCACAGGCTCTAACTATGGCTACACCTTC. Protein: CASLSTGSNYGYTF.

This clone was counted between two and nine times. The chain is built from TRBV5-4 and TRBJ2-7; tentatively, D is TRBD1 (7 bases). The CDR3 covers 14 residues. The V gene's germline CDR1 is SGHNT and CDR2 YYREEE (reference sequence). Deletions cut 0 bases from V and 4 bases from J, with 11 bases between. The CDR3 spells CASSLGQGGYEQYF. DNA for the CDR3: TGTGCCAGCAGCTTGGGACAGGGAGGTTACGAGCAGTACTTC.

This clone was recorded a few times. V gene TRBV14 combines with J gene TRBJ1-6; D gene unclear. V dropped 8 bases and J dropped 0 bases, with 8 bases sitting between them. CDR1 and CDR2 from the germline V gene are SGHDN and FVKESK. There are 14 residues in the CDR3. The CDR3 region is CASGVGSYNSPLHF. CDR3 nucleotide sequence: TGTGCCAGCGGCGTGGGCTCCTATAATTCACCCCTCCACTTT.

The chain has TRBV28 and TRBJ2-7; 10 bases are a match to TRBD1. J was trimmed by 5 bases and V by 2 bases; bases with no gene match: 6. Germline loops: CDR1 MDHEN, CDR2 SYDVKM. There are 15 residues in the CDR3. CDR3 protein: CASSLLAGTGDEQYF. The CDR3 region has the DNA TGTGCCAGCAGTTTACTGGCCGGGACAGGGGACGAGCAGTACTTC.